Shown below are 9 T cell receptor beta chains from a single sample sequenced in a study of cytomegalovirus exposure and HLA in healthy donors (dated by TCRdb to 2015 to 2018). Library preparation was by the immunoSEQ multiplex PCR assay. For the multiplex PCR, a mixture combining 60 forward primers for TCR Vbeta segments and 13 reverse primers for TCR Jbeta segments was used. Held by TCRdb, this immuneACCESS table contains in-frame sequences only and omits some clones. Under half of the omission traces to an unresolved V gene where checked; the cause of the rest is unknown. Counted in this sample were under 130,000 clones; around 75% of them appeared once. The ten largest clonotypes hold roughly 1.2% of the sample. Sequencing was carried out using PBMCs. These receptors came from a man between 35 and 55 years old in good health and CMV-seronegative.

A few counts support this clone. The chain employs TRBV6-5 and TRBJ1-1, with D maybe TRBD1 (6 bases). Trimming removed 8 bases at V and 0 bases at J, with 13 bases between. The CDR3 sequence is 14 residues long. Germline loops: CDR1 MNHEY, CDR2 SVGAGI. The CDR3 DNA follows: TGTGCCAGCGTACAGGGCACCATGAACACTGAAGCTTTCTTT. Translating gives CASVQGTMNTEAFF.

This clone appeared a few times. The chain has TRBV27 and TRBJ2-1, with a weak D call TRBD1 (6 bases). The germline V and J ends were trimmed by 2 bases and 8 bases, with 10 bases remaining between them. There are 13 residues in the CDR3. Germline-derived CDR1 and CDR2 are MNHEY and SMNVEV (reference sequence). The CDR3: CASSLSRGYEQFF. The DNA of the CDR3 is TGTGCCAGCAGTTTAAGCAGGGGTTATGAGCAGTTCTTC.

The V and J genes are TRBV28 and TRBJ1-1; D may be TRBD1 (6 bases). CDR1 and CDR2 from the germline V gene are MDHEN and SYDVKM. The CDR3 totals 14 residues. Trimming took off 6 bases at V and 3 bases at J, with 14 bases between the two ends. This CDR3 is CASRMGQGHTEAFF. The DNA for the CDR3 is TGTGCCAGCAGAATGGGGCAGGGGCACACTGAAGCTTTCTTT.

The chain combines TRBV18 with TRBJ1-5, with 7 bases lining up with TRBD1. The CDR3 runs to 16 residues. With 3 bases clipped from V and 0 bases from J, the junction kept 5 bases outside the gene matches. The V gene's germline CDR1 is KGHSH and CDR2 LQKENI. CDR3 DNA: TGTGCCAGCTCACCGATCGGGACAGTTAGCAATCAGCCCCAGCATTTT. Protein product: CASSPIGTVSNQPQHF. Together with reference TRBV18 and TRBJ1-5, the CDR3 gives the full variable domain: NAGVMQNPRHLVRRRGQEARLRCSPMKGHSHVYWYRQLPEEGLKFMVYLQKENIIDESGMPKERFSAEFPKEGPSILRIQQVVRGDSAAYFCASSPIGTVSNQPQHFGDGTRLSIL.

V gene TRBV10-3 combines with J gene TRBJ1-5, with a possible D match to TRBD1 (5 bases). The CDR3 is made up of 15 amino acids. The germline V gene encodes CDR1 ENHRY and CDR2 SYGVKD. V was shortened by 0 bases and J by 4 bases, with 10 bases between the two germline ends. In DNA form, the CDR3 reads TGTGCCATCAGTGAGTCATTGACAGCAAATCAGCCCCAGCATTTT. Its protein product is CAISESLTANQPQHF.

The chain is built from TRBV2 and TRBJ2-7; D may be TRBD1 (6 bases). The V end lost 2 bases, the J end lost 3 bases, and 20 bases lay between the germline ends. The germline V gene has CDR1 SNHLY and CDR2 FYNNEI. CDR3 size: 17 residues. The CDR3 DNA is TGTGCCAGCAGTGAATTGTCCAGGACAGCTGTCCTCTACGAGCAGTACTTC. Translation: CASSELSRTAVLYEQYF.

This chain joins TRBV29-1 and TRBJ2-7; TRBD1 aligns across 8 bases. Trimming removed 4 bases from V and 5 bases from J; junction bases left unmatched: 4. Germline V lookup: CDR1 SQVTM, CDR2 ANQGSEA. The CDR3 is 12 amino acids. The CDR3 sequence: CSVGGTGHEQYF. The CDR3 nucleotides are TGCAGCGTTGGAGGGACAGGCCACGAGCAGTACTTC.

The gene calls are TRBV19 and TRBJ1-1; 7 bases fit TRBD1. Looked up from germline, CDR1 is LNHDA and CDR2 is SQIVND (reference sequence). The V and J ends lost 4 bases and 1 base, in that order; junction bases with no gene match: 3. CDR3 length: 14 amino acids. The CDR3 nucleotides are TGTGCCAGTAGTACACAGGGGCCGAACACTGAAGCTTTCTTT. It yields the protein CASSTQGPNTEAFF.

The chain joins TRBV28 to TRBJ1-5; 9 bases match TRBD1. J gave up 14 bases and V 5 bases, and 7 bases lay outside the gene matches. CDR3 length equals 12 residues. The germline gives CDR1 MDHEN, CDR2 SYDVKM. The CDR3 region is CASSPNRDREHF. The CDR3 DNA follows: TGTGCCAGCAGTCCAAACCGGGACAGGGAGCATTTT. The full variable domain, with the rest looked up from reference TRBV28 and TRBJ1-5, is DVKVTQSSRYLVKRTGEKVFLECVQDMDHENMFWYRQDPGLGLRLIYFSYDVKMKEKGDIPEGYSVSREKKERFSLILESASTNQTSMYLCASSPNRDREHFGDGTRLSIL.